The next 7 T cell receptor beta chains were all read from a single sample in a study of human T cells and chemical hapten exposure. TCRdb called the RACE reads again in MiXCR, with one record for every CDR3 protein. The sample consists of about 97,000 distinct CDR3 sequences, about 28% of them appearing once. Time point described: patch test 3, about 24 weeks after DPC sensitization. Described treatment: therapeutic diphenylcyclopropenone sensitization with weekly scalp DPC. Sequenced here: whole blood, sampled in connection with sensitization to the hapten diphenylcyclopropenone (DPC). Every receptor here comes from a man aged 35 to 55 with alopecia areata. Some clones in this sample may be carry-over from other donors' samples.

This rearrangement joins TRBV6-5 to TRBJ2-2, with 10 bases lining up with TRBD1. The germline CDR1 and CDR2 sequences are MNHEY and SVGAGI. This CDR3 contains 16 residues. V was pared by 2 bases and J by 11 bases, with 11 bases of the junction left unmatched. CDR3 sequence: CASSYDGQGGGFELFF. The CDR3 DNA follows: TGTGCCAGCAGTTACGACGGACAGGGGGGTGGTTTTGAGCTGTTTTTT.

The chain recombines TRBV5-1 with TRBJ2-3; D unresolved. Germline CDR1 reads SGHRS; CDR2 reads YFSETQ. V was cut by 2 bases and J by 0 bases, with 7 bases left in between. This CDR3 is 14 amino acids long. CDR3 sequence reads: CASSFMLSTDTQYF. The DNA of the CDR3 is TGCGCCAGCAGCTTTATGTTGAGCACAGATACGCAGTATTTT.

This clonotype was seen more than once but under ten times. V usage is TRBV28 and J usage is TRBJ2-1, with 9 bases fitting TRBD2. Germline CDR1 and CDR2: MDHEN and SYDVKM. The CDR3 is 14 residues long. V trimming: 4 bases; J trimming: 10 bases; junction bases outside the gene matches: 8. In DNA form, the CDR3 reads TGTGCCAGCAGTTCATGGTCTAGCGGGGCAGAGCAGTTCTTC. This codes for CASSSWSSGAEQFF.

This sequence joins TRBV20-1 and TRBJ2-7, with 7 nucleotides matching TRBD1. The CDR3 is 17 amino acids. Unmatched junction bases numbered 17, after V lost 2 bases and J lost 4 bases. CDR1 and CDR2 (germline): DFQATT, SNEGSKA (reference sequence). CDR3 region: CSARSHPPRDREYEQYF. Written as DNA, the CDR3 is TGCAGTGCTAGAAGTCACCCCCCCCGGGACAGAGAATACGAGCAGTACTTC.

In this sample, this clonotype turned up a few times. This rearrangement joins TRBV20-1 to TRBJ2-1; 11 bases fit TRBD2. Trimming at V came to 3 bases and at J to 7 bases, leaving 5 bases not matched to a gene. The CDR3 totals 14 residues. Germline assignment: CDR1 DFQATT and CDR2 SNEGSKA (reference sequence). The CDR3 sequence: CSARVGLAVNEQFF. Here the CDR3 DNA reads TGCAGTGCTAGGGTGGGACTAGCGGTTAATGAGCAGTTCTTC.

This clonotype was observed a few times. CDR3 sequence (DNA): TGTGCCAGCAGTTGGGACCCGACGTACGAGCAGTACTTC. Translating gives CASSWDPTYEQYF. This chain joins TRBV5-6 and TRBJ2-7; TRBD1 or TRBD2 may be the D gene (5 bases each). The CDR3 is made up of 13 amino acids. Germline loops: CDR1 SGHDT, CDR2 YYEEEE. V dropped 5 bases and J dropped 4 bases, with 13 bases sitting between them.

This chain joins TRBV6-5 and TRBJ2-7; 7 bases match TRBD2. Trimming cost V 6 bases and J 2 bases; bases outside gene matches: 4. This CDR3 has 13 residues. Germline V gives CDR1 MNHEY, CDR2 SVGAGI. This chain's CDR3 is CASRGGSTYEQYF. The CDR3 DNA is TGTGCCAGCAGGGGCGGGAGCACCTACGAGCAGTACTTC.